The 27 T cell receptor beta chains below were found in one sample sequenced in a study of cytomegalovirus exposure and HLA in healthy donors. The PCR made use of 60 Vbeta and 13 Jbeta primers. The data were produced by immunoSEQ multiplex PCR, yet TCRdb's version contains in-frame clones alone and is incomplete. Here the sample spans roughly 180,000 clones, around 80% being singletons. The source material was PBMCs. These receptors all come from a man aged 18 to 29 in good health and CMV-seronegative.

CDR3 region: CASSVAGSRGTQYF. The CDR3 region has the DNA TGTGCCAGTAGCGTAGCGGGGAGCCGGGGGACCCAGTACTTC. This chain connects TRBV19 to TRBJ2-5; 8 bases line up with TRBD2. After removal of 6 bases from V and 7 bases from J, the junction contained 10 bases not matched to a gene. The CDR3 has 14 amino acids. Germline V lookup: CDR1 LNHDA, CDR2 SQIVND (reference sequence).

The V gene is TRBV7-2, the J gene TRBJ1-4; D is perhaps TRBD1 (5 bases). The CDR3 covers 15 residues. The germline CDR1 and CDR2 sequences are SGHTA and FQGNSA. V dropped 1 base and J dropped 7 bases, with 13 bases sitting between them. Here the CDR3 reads CASSLGPQGGEKLFF. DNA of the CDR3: TGTGCCAGCAGCTTAGGCCCCCAGGGAGGTGAAAAACTGTTTTTT.

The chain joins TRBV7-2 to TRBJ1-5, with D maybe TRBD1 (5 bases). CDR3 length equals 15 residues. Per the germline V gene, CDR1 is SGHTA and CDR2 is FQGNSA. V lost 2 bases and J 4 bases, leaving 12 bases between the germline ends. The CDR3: CASSLTRAENQPQHF. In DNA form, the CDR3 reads TGTGCCAGCAGCTTAACCAGGGCAGAAAATCAGCCCCAGCATTTT.

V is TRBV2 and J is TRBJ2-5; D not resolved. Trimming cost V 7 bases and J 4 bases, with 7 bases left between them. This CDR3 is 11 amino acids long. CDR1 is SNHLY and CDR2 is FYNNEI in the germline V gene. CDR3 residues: CASTLIETQYF. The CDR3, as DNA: TGTGCCAGCACCCTAATAGAGACCCAGTACTTC. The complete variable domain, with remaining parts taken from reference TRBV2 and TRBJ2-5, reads EPEVTQTPSHQVTQMGQEVILRCVPISNHLYFYWYRQILGQKVEFLVSFYNNEISEKSEIFDDQFSVERPDGSNFTLKIRSTKLEDSAMYFCASTLIETQYFGPGTRLLVL.

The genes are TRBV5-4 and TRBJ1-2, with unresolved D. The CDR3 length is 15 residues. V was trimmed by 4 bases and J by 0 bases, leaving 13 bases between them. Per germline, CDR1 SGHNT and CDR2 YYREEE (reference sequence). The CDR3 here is CASSRDTDANYGYTF. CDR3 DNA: TGTGCCAGCAGCCGAGACACAGATGCTAACTATGGCTACACCTTC.

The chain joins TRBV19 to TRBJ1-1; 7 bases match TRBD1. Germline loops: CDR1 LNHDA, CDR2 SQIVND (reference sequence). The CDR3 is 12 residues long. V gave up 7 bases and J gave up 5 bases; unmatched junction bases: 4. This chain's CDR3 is CASNEGATEAFF. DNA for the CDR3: TGTGCCAGTAACGAGGGGGCAACTGAAGCTTTCTTT.

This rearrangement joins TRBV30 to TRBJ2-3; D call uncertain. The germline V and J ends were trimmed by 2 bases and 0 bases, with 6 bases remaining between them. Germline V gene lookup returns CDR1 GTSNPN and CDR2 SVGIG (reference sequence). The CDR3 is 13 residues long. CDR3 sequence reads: CAWSSTSTDTQYF. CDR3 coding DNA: TGTGCCTGGAGTTCCACTAGCACAGATACGCAGTATTTT.

CDR3 residues: CASSLAERDYEQYF. The CDR3 bases are TGCGCCAGCAGCCTGGCGGAGCGAGACTACGAGCAGTACTTC. The chain links TRBV5-1 to TRBJ2-7; D remains ambiguous. Trimming cost V 4 bases and J 3 bases, with 14 bases left between them. Looked up from germline, CDR1 is SGHRS and CDR2 is YFSETQ. This CDR3 has 14 residues.

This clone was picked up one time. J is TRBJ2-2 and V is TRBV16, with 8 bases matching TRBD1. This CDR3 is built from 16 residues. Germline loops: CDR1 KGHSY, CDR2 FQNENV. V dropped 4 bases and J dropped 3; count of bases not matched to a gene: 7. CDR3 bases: TGTGCCAGCAGCCCCGGCGACAGGGGACACACCGGGGAGCTGTTTTTT. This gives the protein CASSPGDRGHTGELFF.

This CDR3 is CASSPRLAGSYEQYF. CDR3 DNA: TGTGCCAGCAGCCCGAGACTAGCGGGATCCTACGAGCAGTACTTC. The chain uses TRBV7-8 and TRBJ2-7, with TRBD2 identical over 11 bases. CDR3 length equals 15 residues. The germline CDR1 and CDR2 sequences are SGHVS and FQNEAQ. With V trimmed by 5 bases and J by 1 base, 4 bases remained unmatched.

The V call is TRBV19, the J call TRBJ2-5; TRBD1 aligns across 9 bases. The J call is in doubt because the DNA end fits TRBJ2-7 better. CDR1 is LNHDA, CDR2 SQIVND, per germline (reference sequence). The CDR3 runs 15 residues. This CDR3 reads CASTYGTGLTYEQYF. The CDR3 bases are TGTGCCAGTACTTACGGGACAGGGCTTACCTACGAGCAGTACTTC.

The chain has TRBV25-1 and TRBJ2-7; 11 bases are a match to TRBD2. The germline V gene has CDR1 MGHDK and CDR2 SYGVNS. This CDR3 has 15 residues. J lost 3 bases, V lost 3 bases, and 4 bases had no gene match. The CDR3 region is CASSDTGTSGYEQYF. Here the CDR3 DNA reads TGTGCCAGCAGTGACACCGGGACTAGCGGCTACGAGCAGTACTTC.

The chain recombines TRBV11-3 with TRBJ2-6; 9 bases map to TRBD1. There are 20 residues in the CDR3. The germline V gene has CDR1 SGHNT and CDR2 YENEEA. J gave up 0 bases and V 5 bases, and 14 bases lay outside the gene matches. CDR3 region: CASSPLPGQGIFSGANVLTF. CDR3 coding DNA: TGTGCCAGCAGCCCCCTCCCGGGACAGGGAATTTTCTCTGGGGCCAACGTCCTGACTTTC.

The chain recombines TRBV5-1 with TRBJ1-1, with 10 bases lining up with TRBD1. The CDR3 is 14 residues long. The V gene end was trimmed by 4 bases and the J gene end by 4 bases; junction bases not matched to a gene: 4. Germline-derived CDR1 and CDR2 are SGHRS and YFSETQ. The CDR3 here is CASSLDRGTTEAFF. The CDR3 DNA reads TGCGCCAGCAGCCTGGACAGGGGGACCACTGAAGCTTTCTTT.

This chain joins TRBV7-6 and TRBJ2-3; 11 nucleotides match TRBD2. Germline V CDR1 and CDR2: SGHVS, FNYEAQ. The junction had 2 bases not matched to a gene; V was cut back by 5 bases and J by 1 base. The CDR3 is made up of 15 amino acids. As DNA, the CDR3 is TGTGCCAGCAGCCTGGGACTAGCGGGCACAGATACGCAGTATTTT. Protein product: CASSLGLAGTDTQYF. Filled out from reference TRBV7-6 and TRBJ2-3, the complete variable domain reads GAGVSQSPRYKVTKRGQDVALRCDPISGHVSLYWYRQALGQGPEFLTYFNYEAQQDKSGLPNDRFSAERPEGSISTLTIQRTEQRDSAMYRCASSLGLAGTDTQYFGPGTRLTVL.

The CDR3 DNA follows: TGTGCCAGCAGGGACAGGGGACTAAATGAGCAGTTCTTC. Its translation is CASRDRGLNEQFF. V gene TRBV11-3 combines with J gene TRBJ2-1; TRBD1 matches at 9 bases. V shed 6 bases and J 7 bases; nucleotides not matched to a gene: 4. The CDR3 runs 13 residues. Germline loops: CDR1 SGHNT, CDR2 YENEEA.

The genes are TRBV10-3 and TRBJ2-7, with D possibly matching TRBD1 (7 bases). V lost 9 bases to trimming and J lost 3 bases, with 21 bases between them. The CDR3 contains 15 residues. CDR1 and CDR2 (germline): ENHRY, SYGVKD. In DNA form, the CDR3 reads TGTGCCATAGCAGGGGGGCAGTCATTCAACTACGAGCAGTACTTC. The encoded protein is CAIAGGQSFNYEQYF.

The chain's CDR3 is CASSLAVAFFGNSGANVLTF. The CDR3, as DNA: TGTGCCAGCAGCTTAGCGGTGGCTTTTTTTGGCAACTCTGGGGCCAACGTCCTGACTTTC. V and J are TRBV7-6 and TRBJ2-6; D remains unclear. This CDR3 has 20 amino acids. Germline lookup yields CDR1 SGHVS and CDR2 FNYEAQ. Trimming pared 0 bases from V and 0 bases from J, leaving 18 bases between.

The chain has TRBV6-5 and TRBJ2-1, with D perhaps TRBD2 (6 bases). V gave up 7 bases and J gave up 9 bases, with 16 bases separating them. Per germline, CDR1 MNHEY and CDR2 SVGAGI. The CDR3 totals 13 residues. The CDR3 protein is CASTGRPGGEQFF. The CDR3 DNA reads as TGTGCCAGCACCGGACGCCCCGGGGGTGAGCAGTTCTTC.

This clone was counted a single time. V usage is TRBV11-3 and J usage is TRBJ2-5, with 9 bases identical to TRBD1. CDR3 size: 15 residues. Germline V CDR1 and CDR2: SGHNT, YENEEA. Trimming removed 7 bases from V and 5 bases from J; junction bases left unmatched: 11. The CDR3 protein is CASNQGQGFSETQYF. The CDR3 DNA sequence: TGTGCCAGCAACCAAGGACAGGGGTTTTCGGAGACCCAGTACTTC.

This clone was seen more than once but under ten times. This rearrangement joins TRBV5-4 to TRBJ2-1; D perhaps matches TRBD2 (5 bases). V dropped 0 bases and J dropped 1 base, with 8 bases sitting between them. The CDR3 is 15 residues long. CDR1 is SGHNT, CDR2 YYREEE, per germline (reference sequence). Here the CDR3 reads CASSLDGVSYNEQFF. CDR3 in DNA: TGTGCCAGCAGCTTGGACGGGGTTTCCTACAATGAGCAGTTCTTC.

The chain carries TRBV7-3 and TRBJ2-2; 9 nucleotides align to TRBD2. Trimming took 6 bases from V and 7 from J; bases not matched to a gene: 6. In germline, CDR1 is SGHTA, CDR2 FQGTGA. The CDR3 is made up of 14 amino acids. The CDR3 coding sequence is TGTGCCAGCAGACGCGGGGGGGCCATCGGGGAGCTGTTTTTT. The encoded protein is CASRRGGAIGELFF.

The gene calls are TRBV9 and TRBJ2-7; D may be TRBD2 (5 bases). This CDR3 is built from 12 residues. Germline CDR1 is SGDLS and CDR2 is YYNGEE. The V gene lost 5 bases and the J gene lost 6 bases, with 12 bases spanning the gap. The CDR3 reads CASSGIGSEQYF. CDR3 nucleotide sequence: TGTGCCAGCAGTGGGATTGGGAGCGAGCAGTACTTC. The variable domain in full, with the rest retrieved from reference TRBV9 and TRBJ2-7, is DSGVTQTPKHLITATGQRVTLRCSPRSGDLSVYWYQQSLDQGLQFLIQYYNGEERAKGNILERFSAQQFPDLHSELNLSSLELGDSALYFCASSGIGSEQYFGPGTRLTVT.

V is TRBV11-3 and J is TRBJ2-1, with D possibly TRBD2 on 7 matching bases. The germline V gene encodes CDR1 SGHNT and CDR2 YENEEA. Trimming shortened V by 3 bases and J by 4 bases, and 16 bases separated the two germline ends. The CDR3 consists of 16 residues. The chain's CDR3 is CASSLDGLGGYNEQFF. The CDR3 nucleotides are TGTGCCAGCAGCTTGGACGGACTAGGGGGTTACAATGAGCAGTTCTTC. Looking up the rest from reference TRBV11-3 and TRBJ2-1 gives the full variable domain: EAGVVQSPRYKIIEKKQPVAFWCNPISGHNTLYWYLQNLGQGPELLIRYENEEAVDDSQLPKDRFSAERLKGVDSTLKIQPAELGDSAVYLCASSLDGLGGYNEQFFGPGTRLTVL.

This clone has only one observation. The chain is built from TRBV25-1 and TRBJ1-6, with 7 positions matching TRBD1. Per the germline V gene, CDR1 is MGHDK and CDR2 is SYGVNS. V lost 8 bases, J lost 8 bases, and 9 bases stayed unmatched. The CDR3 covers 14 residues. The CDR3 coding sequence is TGTGCCAGCCAGGGGGACACGGGGTATTCACCCCTCCACTTT. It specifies CASQGDTGYSPLHF.

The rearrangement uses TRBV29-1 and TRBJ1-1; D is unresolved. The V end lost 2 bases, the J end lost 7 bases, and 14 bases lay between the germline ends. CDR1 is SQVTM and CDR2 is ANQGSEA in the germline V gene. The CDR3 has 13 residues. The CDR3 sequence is CSVEISSTNEAFF. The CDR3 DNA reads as TGCAGCGTTGAAATTAGCAGTACGAATGAAGCTTTCTTT.

The CDR3 region has the DNA TGTGCCAGCTCACCACCGGGACTAGCGGGAATCAATGAGCAGTTCTTC. This encodes CASSPPGLAGINEQFF. The V gene is TRBV18, the J gene TRBJ2-1, with 13 bases that match TRBD2. V was clipped by 0 bases and J by 6 bases; unmatched bases: 2. CDR1 KGHSH and CDR2 LQKENI come from the germline V gene. This CDR3 is 16 amino acids long.